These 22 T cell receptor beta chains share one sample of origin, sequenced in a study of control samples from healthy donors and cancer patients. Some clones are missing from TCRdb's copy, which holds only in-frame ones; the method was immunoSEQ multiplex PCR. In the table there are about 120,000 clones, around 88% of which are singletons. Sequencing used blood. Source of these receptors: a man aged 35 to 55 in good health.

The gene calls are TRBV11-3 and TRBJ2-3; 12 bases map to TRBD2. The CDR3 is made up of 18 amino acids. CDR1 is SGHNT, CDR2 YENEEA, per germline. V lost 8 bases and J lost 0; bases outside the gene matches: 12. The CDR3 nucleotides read TGTGCCAGCCGAGGGAAGACTAGCGGGGGCCTTAGCACAGATACGCAGTATTTT. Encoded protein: CASRGKTSGGLSTDTQYF.

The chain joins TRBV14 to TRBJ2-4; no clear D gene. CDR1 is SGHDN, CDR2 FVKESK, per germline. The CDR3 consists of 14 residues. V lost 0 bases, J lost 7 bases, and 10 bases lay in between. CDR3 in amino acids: CASSQDLRTNIQYF. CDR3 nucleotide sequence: TGTGCCAGCAGCCAAGATCTGAGGACGAACATTCAGTACTTC.

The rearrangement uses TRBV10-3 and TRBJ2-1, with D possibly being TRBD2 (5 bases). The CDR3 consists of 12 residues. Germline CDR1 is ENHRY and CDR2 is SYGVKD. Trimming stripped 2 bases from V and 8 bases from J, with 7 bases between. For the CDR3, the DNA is TGTGCCATCAGTGAGATGAGGGATGAGCAGTTCTTC. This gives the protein CAISEMRDEQFF.

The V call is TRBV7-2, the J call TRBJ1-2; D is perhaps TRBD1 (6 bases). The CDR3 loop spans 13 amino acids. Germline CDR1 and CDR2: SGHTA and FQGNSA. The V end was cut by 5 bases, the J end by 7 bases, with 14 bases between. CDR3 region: CASSPTGNSGYTF. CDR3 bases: TGTGCCAGCAGCCCAACAGGGAATAGTGGCTACACCTTC.

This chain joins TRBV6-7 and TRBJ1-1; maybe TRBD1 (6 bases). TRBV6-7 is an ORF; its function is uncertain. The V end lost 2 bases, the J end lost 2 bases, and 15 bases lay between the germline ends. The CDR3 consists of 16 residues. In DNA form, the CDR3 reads TGTGCCAGCAGTTACACAAGAAGGGGGGTCAACACTGAAGCTTTCTTT. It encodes CASSYTRRGVNTEAFF.

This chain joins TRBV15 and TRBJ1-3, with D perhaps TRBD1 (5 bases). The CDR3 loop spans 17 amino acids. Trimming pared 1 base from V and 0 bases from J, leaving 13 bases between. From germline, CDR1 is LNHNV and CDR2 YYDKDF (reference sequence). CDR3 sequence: CATSRGGMLSSGNTIYF. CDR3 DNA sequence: TGTGCCACCAGCAGAGGGGGGATGCTCTCCTCTGGAAACACCATATATTTT.

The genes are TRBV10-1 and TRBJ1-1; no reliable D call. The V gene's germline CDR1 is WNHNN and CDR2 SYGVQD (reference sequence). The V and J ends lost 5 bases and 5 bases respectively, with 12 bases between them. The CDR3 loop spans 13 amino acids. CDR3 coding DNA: TGCGCCAGCAGTTTGAGACGAACGACTGAAGCTTTCTTT. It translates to CASSLRRTTEAFF.

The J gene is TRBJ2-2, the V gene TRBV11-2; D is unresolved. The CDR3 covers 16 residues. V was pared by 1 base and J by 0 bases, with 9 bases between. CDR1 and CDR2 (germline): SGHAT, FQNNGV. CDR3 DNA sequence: TGTGCCAGCAGCTTAGCAAGGGATTCGAACACCGGGGAGCTGTTTTTT. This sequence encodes CASSLARDSNTGELFF.

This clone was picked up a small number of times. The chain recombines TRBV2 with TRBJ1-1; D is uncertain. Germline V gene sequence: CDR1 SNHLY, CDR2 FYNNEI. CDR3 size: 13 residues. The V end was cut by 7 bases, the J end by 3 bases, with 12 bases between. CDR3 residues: CASTPLSDTEAFF. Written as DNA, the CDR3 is TGTGCCAGCACCCCATTGTCAGACACTGAAGCTTTCTTT.

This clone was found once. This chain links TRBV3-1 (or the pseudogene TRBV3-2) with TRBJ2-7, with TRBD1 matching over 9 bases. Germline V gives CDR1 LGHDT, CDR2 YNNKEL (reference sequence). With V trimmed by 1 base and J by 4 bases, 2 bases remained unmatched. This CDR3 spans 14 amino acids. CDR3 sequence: CASSQGQGVYEQYF. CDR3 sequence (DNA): TGTGCCAGCAGCCAAGGACAGGGGGTGTACGAGCAGTACTTC.

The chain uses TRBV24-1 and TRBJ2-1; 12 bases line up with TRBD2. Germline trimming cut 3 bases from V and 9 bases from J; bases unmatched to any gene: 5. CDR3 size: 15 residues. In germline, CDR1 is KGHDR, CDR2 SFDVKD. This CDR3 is CATSDTQLAGGEQFF. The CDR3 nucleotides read TGTGCCACCAGTGATACGCAACTAGCGGGAGGTGAGCAGTTCTTC.

The CDR3 region has the DNA TGTGCCAGCTCACCTGGACTAGCGGGGGTGGCAGATACGCAGTATTTT. This translates into CASSPGLAGVADTQYF. The V and J genes are TRBV18 and TRBJ2-3; 13 bases agree with TRBD2. J was trimmed by 4 bases and V by 3 bases; bases with no gene match: 4. The CDR3 is 16 residues long. From germline, CDR1 is KGHSH and CDR2 LQKENI.

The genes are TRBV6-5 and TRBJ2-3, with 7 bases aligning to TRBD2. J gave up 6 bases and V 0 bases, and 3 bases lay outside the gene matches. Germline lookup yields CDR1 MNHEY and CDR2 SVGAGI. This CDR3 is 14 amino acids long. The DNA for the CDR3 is TGTGCCAGCAGTTACTCGAACGGGGGGGATACGCAGTATTTT. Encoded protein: CASSYSNGGDTQYF.

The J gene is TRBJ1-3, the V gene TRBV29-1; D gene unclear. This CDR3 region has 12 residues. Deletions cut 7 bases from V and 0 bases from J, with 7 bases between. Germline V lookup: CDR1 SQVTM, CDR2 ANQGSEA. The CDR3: CSGMSSGNTIYF. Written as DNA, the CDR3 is TGCAGCGGGATGAGCTCTGGAAACACCATATATTTT.

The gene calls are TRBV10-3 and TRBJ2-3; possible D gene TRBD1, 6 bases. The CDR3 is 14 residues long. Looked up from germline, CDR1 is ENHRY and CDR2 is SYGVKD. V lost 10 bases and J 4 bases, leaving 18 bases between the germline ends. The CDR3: CASSRDNGADTQYF. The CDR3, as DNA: TGTGCCAGCTCCCGGGACAACGGGGCAGATACGCAGTATTTT.

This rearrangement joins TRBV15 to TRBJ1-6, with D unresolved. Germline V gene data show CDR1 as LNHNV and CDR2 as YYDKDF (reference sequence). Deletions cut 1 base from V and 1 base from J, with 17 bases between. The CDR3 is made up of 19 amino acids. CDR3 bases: TGTGCCACCAGCAGAGCGACTGGACGGGGAGGATCCTATAATTCACCCCTCCACTTT. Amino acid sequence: CATSRATGRGGSYNSPLHF.

For the CDR3, the DNA is TGCGCCAGCAGCTTGGAATCCGGAGGCAATCAGCCCCAGCATTTT. Amino acid sequence: CASSLESGGNQPQHF. The rearrangement links TRBV5-1 to TRBJ1-5; D gene uncertain. CDR1 is SGHRS, CDR2 YFSETQ, per germline. The CDR3 has 15 amino acids. The ends were cut back, 0 bases at V and 2 bases at J, with 9 bases in the middle.

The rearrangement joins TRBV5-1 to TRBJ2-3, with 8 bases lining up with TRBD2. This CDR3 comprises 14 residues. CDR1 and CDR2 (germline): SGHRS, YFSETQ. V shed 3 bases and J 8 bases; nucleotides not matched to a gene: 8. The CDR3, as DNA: TGCGCCAGCAGCTCCGGCCCCAGCGGGGGTACGCAGTATTTT. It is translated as CASSSGPSGGTQYF.

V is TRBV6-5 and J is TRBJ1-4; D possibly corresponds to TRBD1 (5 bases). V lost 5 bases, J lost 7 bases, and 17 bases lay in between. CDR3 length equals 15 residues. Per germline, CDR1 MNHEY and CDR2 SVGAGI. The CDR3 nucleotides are TGTGCCAGCAGTCCTTTTGGGGGAGGTGGTGAAAAACTGTTTTTT. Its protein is CASSPFGGGGEKLFF.

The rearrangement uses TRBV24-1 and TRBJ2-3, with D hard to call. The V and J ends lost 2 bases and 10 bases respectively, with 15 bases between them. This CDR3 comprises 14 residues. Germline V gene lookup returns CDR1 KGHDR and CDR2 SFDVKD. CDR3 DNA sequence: TGTGCCACCAGTGATTCACAACCGAGACAATCGCAGTATTTT. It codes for CATSDSQPRQSQYF.

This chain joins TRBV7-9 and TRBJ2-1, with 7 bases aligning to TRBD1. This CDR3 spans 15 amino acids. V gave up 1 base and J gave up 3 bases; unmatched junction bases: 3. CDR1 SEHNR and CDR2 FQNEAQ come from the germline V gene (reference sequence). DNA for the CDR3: TGTGCCAGCAGCTTAGTCAACAGGGGCTACAATGAGCAGTTCTTC. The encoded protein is CASSLVNRGYNEQFF.

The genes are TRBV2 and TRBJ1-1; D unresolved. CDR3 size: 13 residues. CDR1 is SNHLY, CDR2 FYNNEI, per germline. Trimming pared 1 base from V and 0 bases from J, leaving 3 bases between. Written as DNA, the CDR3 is TGTGCCAGCAGTGAAGAGCTGAACACTGAAGCTTTCTTT. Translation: CASSEELNTEAFF.